One sample yielded the 13 T cell receptor beta chains listed below, sequenced in a study of T cells after yellow fever vaccination. TCRdb called the 5' RACE reads again in MiXCR, with one record for every CDR3 protein. The sample contains about 320,000 distinct CDR3 sequences, approximately 4.3% of which appear only once. This specimen was PBMCs, taken 15 days after the yellow fever booster vaccination. These receptors were obtained from a young man who received the YFV17D yellow fever vaccine.

This clonotype was picked up a small number of times. J is TRBJ1-5 and V is TRBV12-3 or TRBV12-4, with D hard to call. V was trimmed by 6 bases and J by 4 bases, leaving 10 bases between them. This CDR3 comprises 13 residues. CDR3 in amino acids: CASRGLGNQPQHF. CDR3 nucleotide sequence: TGTGCCAGCAGGGGTCTGGGGAATCAGCCCCAGCATTTT.

This clonotype was seen repeatedly, ten times or more. One end of the junction is discordant with germline, which a read error may explain. The chain recombines TRBV7-7 with TRBJ2-2; D is perhaps TRBD1 (5 bases). CDR3 length: 15 residues. Germline loops: CDR1 SSHAT, CDR2 FNYEAQ (reference sequence). The CDR3, as DNA: TGTGCTAGCAGTTTAATACAGGATACTGCCGGGGAGCTGTTTTTT. Protein sequence: CASSLIQDTAGELFF.

The chain links TRBV6-1 to TRBJ2-3, with TRBD2 matching over 8 bases. The CDR3 contains 15 residues. V was clipped by 7 bases and J by 4 bases; unmatched bases: 10. Looked up from germline, CDR1 is MNHNS and CDR2 is SASEGT. The CDR3 reads CASTGRTAGADTQYF. The CDR3 DNA follows: TGTGCCAGCACCGGAAGGACAGCGGGGGCAGATACGCAGTATTTT.

A few counts support this clonotype. This rearrangement joins TRBV7-6 to TRBJ1-6; D not certain. Germline V gene sequence: CDR1 SGHVS, CDR2 FNYEAQ. Between the trimmed V and J ends, which lost 5 bases and 6 bases, there was a span of 5 bases. The CDR3 sequence is 12 residues long. This CDR3 is CASSLLNSPLHF. The DNA for the CDR3 is TGTGCCAGCAGCCTGCTTAATTCACCCCTCCACTTT.

Turning to this clonotype: One end of the junction varies from germline; a read error may be responsible. The chain is built from TRBV9 and TRBJ2-5; maybe TRBD2 (6 bases). CDR1 is SGDLS, CDR2 YYNGEE, per germline. The CDR3 runs 14 residues. For the CDR3, the DNA is TGTGCCAGCGGAGCGGGCCACTACCAAGAGACCCTGTACTTC. Its protein is CASGAGHYQETLYF.

The sample holds a few counts of this clonotype. This chain uses TRBV5-5 with TRBJ1-6; 7 bases map to TRBD1. In germline, CDR1 is SGHKS, CDR2 YYEKEE (reference sequence). There are 14 residues in the CDR3. The ends lost 4 bases at V and 10 bases at J; junction bases unmatched: 8. The CDR3: CASSVEGGGSPLHF. The CDR3, as DNA: TGTGCCAGCAGCGTCGAAGGGGGCGGATCACCCCTCCACTTT. The full variable domain, rest sourced from reference TRBV5-5 and TRBJ1-6, is DAGVTQSPTHLIKTRGQQVTLRCSPISGHKSVSWYQQVLGQGPQFIFQYYEKEERGRGNFPDRFSARQFPNYSSELNVNALLLGDSALYLCASSVEGGGSPLHFGNGTRLTVT.

The chain couples TRBV9 to TRBJ2-2, with TRBD1 as a possible D gene (6 bases). The V end was cut by 0 bases, the J end by 6 bases, with 9 bases between. Germline loops: CDR1 SGDLS, CDR2 YYNGEE. This CDR3 spans 14 amino acids. Here the CDR3 reads CASSVVGTPGELFF. CDR3 in DNA: TGTGCCAGCAGCGTAGTTGGGACACCCGGGGAGCTGTTTTTT.

This clonotype occurred many times. The chain has TRBV29-1 and TRBJ2-5; 8 bases fit TRBD2. After removal of 7 bases from V and 5 bases from J, the junction contained 6 bases not matched to a gene. The CDR3 is 12 amino acids. The germline V gene encodes CDR1 SQVTM and CDR2 ANQGSEA. The CDR3 loop is CSALGGAETQYF. CDR3 bases: TGCAGCGCCCTCGGGGGGGCGGAGACCCAGTACTTC.

The chain carries TRBV20-1 and TRBJ1-2; D is perhaps TRBD1 (5 bases). CDR3 length: 14 residues. Germline values: CDR1 DFQATT, CDR2 SNEGSKA (reference sequence). Trimming stripped 3 bases from V and 7 bases from J, with 18 bases between. CDR3 DNA sequence: TGCAGTGCTAGGCCCTGGAGGGACCTGAGTGGCTACACCTTC. Translated: CSARPWRDLSGYTF.

This clonotype was recorded many times. The chain combines TRBV7-2 with TRBJ1-5, with D hard to call. Trimming pared 2 bases from V and 3 bases from J, leaving 5 bases between. The CDR3 length is 13 residues. Germline V gene sequence: CDR1 SGHTA, CDR2 FQGNSA. The CDR3 protein is CASSLILNQPQHF. In DNA, the CDR3 is TGTGCCAGCAGCTTAATCCTCAATCAGCCCCAGCATTTT.

This clonotype was recorded at least ten times. V gene TRBV20-1 combines with J gene TRBJ1-6; D is uncertain. This CDR3 is built from 13 residues. V was pared by 1 base and J by 4 bases, with 5 bases between. The V gene's germline CDR1 is DFQATT and CDR2 SNEGSKA (reference sequence). CDR3 region: CSARVGYNSPLHF. CDR3 bases: TGCAGTGCTAGAGTCGGGTATAATTCACCCCTCCACTTT.

This clonotype was seen many times. A read error may produce the germline difference seen at one junction end. V and J are TRBV6-5 and TRBJ1-6; D is undetermined. Germline-derived CDR1 and CDR2 are MNHEY and SVGAGI. The CDR3 runs 14 residues. The CDR3 DNA reads TGTGCCAGCAGCTACTCGTTAGGGTACTCACCCCTCCACTTT. This encodes CASSYSLGYSPLHF.

This clonotype was recorded at least ten times. The chain has TRBV5-1 and TRBJ2-7; TRBD2 agrees at 8 bases. The CDR3 loop spans 15 amino acids. After removal of 4 bases from V and 1 base from J, the junction contained 7 bases not matched to a gene. Germline V gives CDR1 SGHRS, CDR2 YFSETQ. CDR3 sequence (DNA): TGCGCCAGCAGCCCGGCGGGGGGTTATTCCTACGAGCAGTACTTC. It yields the protein CASSPAGGYSYEQYF.